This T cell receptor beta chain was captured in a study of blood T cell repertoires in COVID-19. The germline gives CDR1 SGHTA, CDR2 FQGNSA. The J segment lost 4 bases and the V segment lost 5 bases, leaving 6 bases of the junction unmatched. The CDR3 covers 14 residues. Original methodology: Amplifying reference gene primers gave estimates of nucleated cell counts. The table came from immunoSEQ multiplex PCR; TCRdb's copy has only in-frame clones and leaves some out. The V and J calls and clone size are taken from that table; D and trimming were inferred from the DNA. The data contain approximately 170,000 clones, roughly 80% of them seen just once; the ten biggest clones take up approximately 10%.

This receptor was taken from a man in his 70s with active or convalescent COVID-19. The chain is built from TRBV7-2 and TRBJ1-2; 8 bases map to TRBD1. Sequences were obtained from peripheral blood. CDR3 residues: CASSPTGQGYGYTF. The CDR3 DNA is TGTGCCAGCAGCCCAACCGGACAGGGCTATGGCTACACCTTC.